The clone carrying this TCR beta chain was counted only a few times. The target antigen is unknown. This may arise from a read error, as a much more abundant clone is one base away. Amplified TCR beta CDR3 regions derived from RNA transcripts. The primer set for the first-round RT-PCR of the TCR CDR3 was HTBI. TCRdb recomputed calls from the multiplex PCR reads with MiXCR, one row per CDR3 protein. The sample lists about 400,000 distinct CDR3 sequences, around 14% occurring once. The data derive from a study of T cells in Graves' hyperthyroidism and ophthalmopathy. Study-wide results and caveats: Most thyroid clonotypes with frequency above 0.001 were detected in blood.

Uncontrolled infection, other autoimmune disease, pregnancy or lactation led to exclusion. The CDR3 spans 17 residues. Germline CDR1 reads DFQATT; CDR2 reads SNEGSKA (reference sequence). This clonotype was sampled from a woman under 30 with Graves' hyperthyroidism. This chain connects TRBV20-1 to TRBJ2-7; tentative D call: TRBD2 (5 bases). Sequenced material: blood. The CDR3: CSAGGWSREGSTYKQYF. The CDR3 region has the DNA TGCAGTGCGGGTGGGTGGTCGCGTGAGGGTTCCACCTACAAGCAGTACTTC.